This T cell receptor (beta chain) was sequenced in a study of blood T cell repertoires in COVID-19. The authors' processing: The assay estimated nucleated cells by amplifying reference gene primers. TCRdb's copy holds only in-frame clones and misses some; the assay was immunoSEQ multiplex PCR. V and J calls and clone size are copied from that table; D and trimming were computed from the DNA. The sample gives 110,000 or so clones, approximately 88% of which show up once; approximately 8.1% is in the top ten. This clone was detected only a few times. This TCR was sampled from a woman aged 40 to 55 with acute or convalescent COVID-19. Sequencing input: peripheral blood.

CDR3 sequence (DNA): TGTGCCAGCTCACCGCTTGCCGACAGGGGACATGGCTACACCTTC. Amino acid sequence: CASSPLADRGHGYTF. The V and J genes are TRBV18 and TRBJ1-2; 8 positions agree with TRBD1. Germline V gene sequence: CDR1 KGHSH, CDR2 LQKENI. V was clipped by 3 bases and J by 6 bases; unmatched bases: 9. The CDR3 has 15 amino acids.